One sample yielded the 21 T cell receptor beta chains listed below, sequenced in a study of early stage breast cancer tumors. Libraries were prepared by immunoSEQ multiplex PCR; TCRdb keeps only in-frame clonotypes and omits some of them. The sample shows about 53,000 clones, around nine tenths of them seen only once. The sample was blood. Receptors were obtained from a person aged 70 to 79 with breast cancer.

V gene TRBV29-1 combines with J gene TRBJ2-3, with a possible D match to TRBD2 (6 bases). The V gene lost 0 bases and the J gene lost 5 bases, with 15 bases spanning the gap. Germline CDR1 is SQVTM and CDR2 is ANQGSEA. The CDR3 consists of 15 residues. The CDR3 protein is CSVEERAGLRDTQYF. CDR3 coding DNA: TGCAGCGTTGAAGAGAGGGCAGGACTAAGAGATACGCAGTATTTT.

The chain has TRBV7-8 and TRBJ2-7, with 7 bases identical to TRBD1. V gave up 5 bases and J gave up 5 bases; unmatched junction bases: 15. The germline CDR1 and CDR2 sequences are SGHVS and FQNEAQ. This CDR3 is built from 16 residues. The CDR3 here is CASSGRYSTGPNEQYF. As DNA, the CDR3 is TGTGCCAGCAGCGGCCGATATTCGACAGGGCCCAACGAGCAGTACTTC. Filled out from reference TRBV7-8 and TRBJ2-7, the complete variable domain reads GAGVSQSPRYKVAKRGQDVALRCDPISGHVSLFWYQQALGQGPEFLTYFQNEAQLDKSGLPSDRFFAERPEGSVSTLKIQRTQQEDSAVYLCASSGRYSTGPNEQYFGPGTRLTVT.

This sequence joins TRBV4-1 and TRBJ1-5; D perhaps matches TRBD1 (6 bases). This CDR3 region has 16 residues. Trimming left V 1 base short and J 9 bases short, with 19 bases between. Germline V gene sequence: CDR1 MGHRA, CDR2 YSYEKL. The CDR3 DNA reads TGCGCCAGCAGCCAAGTGGGCGGGGGGGGGCCTCGGCCCCAGCATTTT. It encodes CASSQVGGGGPRPQHF.

The genes are TRBV6-4 and TRBJ2-1, with 9 positions matching TRBD2. This CDR3 spans 18 amino acids. Germline loops: CDR1 MRHNA, CDR2 SNTAGT. The V and J ends lost 5 bases and 4 bases, in that order; junction bases with no gene match: 15. The CDR3 here is CASSPIGVAGAKYNEQFF. The DNA of the CDR3 is TGTGCCAGCAGTCCCATCGGGGTAGCGGGGGCCAAATACAATGAGCAGTTCTTC.

The CDR3 region is CSVGGTGYNEQFF. DNA for the CDR3: TGCAGCGTGGGGGGGACGGGGTACAATGAGCAGTTCTTC. V usage is TRBV29-1 and J usage is TRBJ2-1; 7 nucleotides align to TRBD2. CDR1 SQVTM and CDR2 ANQGSEA come from the germline V gene. This CDR3 is built from 13 residues. Trimming at V came to 6 bases and at J to 4 bases, leaving 6 bases not matched to a gene.

V usage is TRBV5-4 and J usage is TRBJ1-5; 8 bases align to TRBD1. V shed 0 bases and J 6 bases; nucleotides not matched to a gene: 2. Germline loops: CDR1 SGHNT, CDR2 YYREEE (reference sequence). This CDR3 contains 14 residues. CDR3 in amino acids: CASSLDRGIQPQHF. The CDR3, as DNA: TGTGCCAGCAGCTTGGACAGGGGGATTCAGCCCCAGCATTTT.

This chain links TRBV10-2 with TRBJ2-1, with 11 bases matching TRBD2. J was trimmed by 2 bases and V by 6 bases; bases with no gene match: 0. In germline, CDR1 is WSHSY, CDR2 SAAADI. This CDR3 is 14 amino acids long. CDR3 coding DNA: TGCGCCAGCAGGACTAGCGGGGCCTACAATGAGCAGTTCTTC. This sequence encodes CASRTSGAYNEQFF.

The chain combines TRBV11-1 with TRBJ1-2; the D is unclear. Trimming shortened V by 2 bases and J by 3 bases, and 10 bases separated the two germline ends. Germline CDR1 SGHAT, CDR2 FQDESV (reference sequence). This CDR3 has 14 residues. The CDR3 nucleotides are TGTGCCAGCAGCTTATCCCTTACAGACTATGGCTACACCTTC. This translates into CASSLSLTDYGYTF.

This chain connects TRBV9 to TRBJ1-4; D is uncertain. The CDR3 totals 13 residues. Germline V gene data show CDR1 as SGDLS and CDR2 as YYNGEE. Trimming stripped 0 bases from V and 7 bases from J, with 7 bases between. CDR3 protein: CASSVVSGEKLFF. CDR3 coding DNA: TGTGCCAGCAGCGTAGTCTCGGGTGAAAAACTGTTTTTT.

The chain uses TRBV30 and TRBJ2-5; TRBD2 might be the D (6 bases). Germline-derived CDR1 and CDR2 are GTSNPN and SVGIG (reference sequence). CDR3 length equals 15 residues. Trimming pared 3 bases from V and 6 bases from J, leaving 20 bases between. This chain's CDR3 is CAWRPWLVGRKTQYF. In nucleotides, the CDR3 is TGTGCCTGGAGGCCTTGGCTAGTGGGGAGGAAGACCCAGTACTTC.

CDR3 DNA: TGTGCCAGTAAATCCCGCTCGGGAGGGCCTGGCGAGCAGTACTTC. It encodes CASKSRSGGPGEQYF. The chain is built from TRBV19 and TRBJ2-7; 8 bases are a match to TRBD2. The V gene's germline CDR1 is LNHDA and CDR2 SQIVND (reference sequence). With 7 bases clipped from V and 6 bases from J, the junction kept 14 bases outside the gene matches. The CDR3 covers 15 residues.

The V call is TRBV5-1, the J call TRBJ2-7, with D hard to call. Deletions cut 4 bases from V and 0 bases from J, with 17 bases between. The CDR3 covers 16 residues. The germline gives CDR1 SGHRS, CDR2 YFSETQ. CDR3 region: CASSGDPPTASYEQYF. The CDR3 DNA follows: TGCGCCAGCAGCGGCGACCCCCCCACAGCCTCCTACGAGCAGTACTTC.

The chain joins TRBV5-6 to TRBJ1-6; the D gene is possibly TRBD1 (5 bases). Germline-derived CDR1 and CDR2 are SGHDT and YYEEEE. V was cut by 0 bases and J by 2 bases, with 18 bases left in between. This CDR3 is built from 19 residues. This CDR3 is CASSLGGAQALPYNSPLHF. The DNA for the CDR3 is TGTGCCAGCAGCTTGGGCGGGGCGCAGGCCCTGCCCTATAATTCACCCCTCCACTTT.

This chain connects TRBV7-2 to TRBJ2-3; TRBD2 matches 12 bases. In germline, CDR1 is SGHTA, CDR2 FQGNSA. V lost 7 bases and J lost 4; bases outside the gene matches: 9. The CDR3 has 16 residues. CDR3 protein: CASTKGGTSGSDTQYF. As DNA, the CDR3 is TGTGCCAGCACCAAAGGAGGGACTAGCGGGTCAGATACGCAGTATTTT.

This clone was recorded only once. J is TRBJ1-6 and V is TRBV27; no firm D call. The CDR3 totals 14 residues. V lost 7 bases to trimming and J lost 14 bases, with 21 bases between them. CDR1 is MNHEY, CDR2 SMNVEV, per germline (reference sequence). This CDR3 is CASTLTEGAGTLHF. The DNA for the CDR3 is TGTGCCAGCACCCTAACAGAGGGCGCTGGCACCCTCCACTTT.

The J gene is TRBJ1-5, the V gene TRBV19; TRBD1 is a possible D gene (6 bases). The germline V gene encodes CDR1 LNHDA and CDR2 SQIVND (reference sequence). V was cut by 8 bases and J by 7 bases, with 21 bases left in between. The CDR3 sequence is 15 residues long. The CDR3 coding sequence is TGTGCCAGTCTTTCGGCAGGGGATGGTCGGCAGCCCCAGCATTTT. It yields the protein CASLSAGDGRQPQHF.

The gene calls are TRBV5-6 and TRBJ2-2, with D perhaps TRBD1 (5 bases). V was clipped by 4 bases and J by 5 bases, with 15 bases between them. The germline gives CDR1 SGHDT, CDR2 YYEEEE. The CDR3 is made up of 15 amino acids. This chain's CDR3 is CASSLQGGWTGELFF. CDR3 nucleotides: TGTGCCAGCAGCCTGCAGGGCGGTTGGACCGGGGAGCTGTTTTTT.

The gene calls are TRBV7-8 and TRBJ1-2, with D perhaps TRBD1 (6 bases). Germline CDR1 is SGHVS and CDR2 is FQNEAQ. The CDR3 runs 15 residues. Deletions cut 5 bases from V and 2 bases from J, with 15 bases between. CDR3 sequence (DNA): TGTGCCAGCAGCATTACCACAGGGATAAACTATGGCTACACCTTC. Its translation: CASSITTGINYGYTF.

V and J are TRBV6-1 and TRBJ2-1; TRBD2 matches 12 bases. Looked up from germline, CDR1 is MNHNS and CDR2 is SASEGT. The V and J ends lost 7 bases and 5 bases, in that order; junction bases with no gene match: 3. The CDR3 runs to 14 residues. CDR3 residues: CASTRTSGNNEQFF. The CDR3 DNA is TGTGCCAGCACACGGACTAGCGGGAACAATGAGCAGTTCTTC.

A single count supports this clone. The chain recombines TRBV30 with TRBJ2-7, with a possible D match to TRBD1 (6 bases). V shed 3 bases and J shed 7 bases, with 28 bases lying between them. The CDR3 is 17 amino acids. CDR1 and CDR2 (germline): GTSNPN, SVGIG (reference sequence). CDR3 in DNA: TGTGCCTGGAGGGCCCGTGGAGTTAGGGGGACCAAGGAGGAGCAGTACTTC. It yields the protein CAWRARGVRGTKEEQYF. Full variable domain (missing parts from reference TRBV30 and TRBJ2-7): SQTIHQWPATLVQPVGSPLSLECTVEGTSNPNLYWYRQAAGRGLQLLFYSVGIGQISSEVPQNLSASRPQDRQFILSSKKLLLSDSGFYLCAWRARGVRGTKEEQYFGPGTRLTVT.

The chain uses TRBV7-3 and TRBJ2-3; 7 nucleotides agree with TRBD1. Per germline, CDR1 SGHTA and CDR2 FQGTGA. This CDR3 region has 17 residues. Trimming at V came to 3 bases and at J to 4 bases, leaving 13 bases not matched to a gene. The CDR3, as DNA: TGTGCCAGCAGCTTGACCGGGACAGCAATCGCCGCAGATACGCAGTATTTT. Its protein product is CASSLTGTAIAADTQYF. The whole variable domain, filled in from reference TRBV7-3 and TRBJ2-3, reads GAGVSQTPSNKVTEKGKYVELRCDPISGHTALYWYRQSLGQGPEFLIYFQGTGAADDSGLPNDRFFAVRPEGSVSTLKIQRTERGDSAVYLCASSLTGTAIAADTQYFGPGTRLTVL.